A selection of T cell receptor beta chains follows, all from one sample in a study of beta chain features in type 1 diabetes. Clones were read by immunoSEQ multiplex PCR, and TCRdb kept only the in-frame ones, dropping some. The table lists hundreds of thousands of clones, about 14% of them singletons. The sequenced sample was naive CD4+ T cells from blood. The source is a man younger than 30 with type 1 diabetes. Each CDR3 is given with its conserved first and last residue. The D gene is left open where the match is weak. Some rows mark clone size as missing; the rest say once, few, many or name a class of expanded clone.

abundance | j_gene | v_gene | len | d_gene | CDR3aa | CDR3nt
- | TRBJ2-2 | TRBV29-1 | 16 | TRBD2 | CSGGGRAGVPTGELFF | TGCAGCGGCGGGGGTCGAGCGGGAGTGCCCACCGGGGAGCTGTTTTTT
few | TRBJ2-3 | TRBV7-9 | 14 | TRBD2 | CASRLAGGPDTQYF | TGTGCCAGCAGACTAGCGGGAGGGCCAGATACGCAGTATTTT
- | TRBJ2-3 | TRBV7-2 | 13 | - | CASSLGSTDTQYF | TGTGCCAGCAGCTTAGGAAGCACAGATACGCAGTATTTT
- | TRBJ2-7 | TRBV10-3 | 15 | - | CAISGGDGLSYEQYF | TGTGCCATCAGTGGTGGGGACGGGCTGAGCTACGAGCAGTACTTC
- | TRBJ1-2 | TRBV7-9 | 13 | - | CASSFGSSDGYTF | TGTGCCAGCAGCTTCGGGAGTTCGGATGGCTACACCTTC
- | TRBJ1-5 | TRBV6-5 | 16 | - | CASSYSIGGGGQPQHF | TGTGCCAGCAGTTACTCGATTGGAGGGGGAGGTCAGCCCCAGCATTTT
few | TRBJ2-7 | TRBV19 | 14 | TRBD1 | CASSPGQGADEQYF | TGTGCCAGTAGCCCGGGACAGGGGGCGGACGAGCAGTACTTC
- | TRBJ2-7 | TRBV7-3 | 16 | TRBD2 | CASSPRASGKRGEQYF | TGTGCCAGCAGCCCCAGGGCCAGCGGGAAGCGGGGCGAGCAGTACTTC
- | TRBJ2-7 | TRBV29-1 | 11 | - | CSIAREGEQYF | TGCAGCATCGCCCGTGAGGGCGAGCAGTACTTC
- | TRBJ1-1 | TRBV5-6 | 11 | - | CASSLGTEAFF | TGTGCCAGCAGCCTAGGGACAGAAGCTTTCTTT
- | TRBJ1-4 | TRBV27 | 14 | - | CASRPDSPRGKLFF | TGTGCCAGCCGACCCGACAGTCCGAGGGGAAAACTGTTTTTT
few | TRBJ2-6 | TRBV27 | 16 | - | CASRKVPGSGANVLTF | TGTGCCAGCAGAAAGGTACCCGGTTCTGGGGCCAACGTCCTGACTTTC
few | TRBJ1-1 | TRBV30 | 12 | - | CAWRRQVTEAFF | TGTGCCTGGCGGAGACAGGTCACTGAAGCTTTCTTT
few | TRBJ2-5 | TRBV10-3 | 15 | - | CAISDPDGYQETQYF | TGTGCCATCAGTGACCCAGACGGGTATCAAGAGACCCAGTACTTC
- | TRBJ2-3 | TRBV4-2 | 16 | - | CASSSAPGSGTDTQYF | TGTGCCAGCAGCTCCGCCCCGGGAAGCGGCACAGATACGCAGTATTTT
few | TRBJ2-7 | TRBV29-1 | 14 | - | CSVEPRGGPYEQYF | TGCAGCGTTGAACCCAGGGGCGGTCCCTACGAGCAGTACTTC
- | TRBJ2-3 | TRBV29-1 | 14 | TRBD1 | CSVGRQGAGDTQYF | TGCAGCGTTGGCCGACAGGGGGCCGGAGATACGCAGTATTTT
few | TRBJ2-1 | TRBV4-3 | 13 | - | CASSRRKDDQQFF | TGCGCCAGCAGCCGAAGGAAGGACGACCAGCAGTTCTTC
few | TRBJ1-5 | TRBV14 | 18 | - | CASSQYDGPMYSNQPQHF | TGTGCCAGCAGCCAATATGACGGACCCATGTATAGCAATCAGCCCCAGCATTTT
- | TRBJ1-1 | TRBV29-1 | 11 | - | CSVAQNTEAFF | TGCAGCGTTGCCCAGAACACTGAAGCTTTCTTT
- | TRBJ2-2 | TRBV5-8 | 14 | - | CASNLGDRTGELFF | TGTGCCAGCAACCTGGGGGATCGAACCGGGGAGCTGTTTTTT
few | TRBJ2-3 | TRBV4-1 | 14 | TRBD1 | CASSQVKGGDTQYF | TGCGCCAGCAGCCAAGTTAAAGGGGGCGATACGCAGTATTTT